A selection of T cell receptor beta chains follows, all from one sample in a study of blood T cells in healthy people across ages. TCRdb analysed the 5' RACE reads with MiXCR anew, one entry per CDR3 protein. The sample carries around 750,000 distinct CDR3 sequences, less than 70% recorded once. Sequencing used blood. These receptors came from an older man in good health. CDR3s include the opening cysteine and the closing phenylalanine or tryptophan. The D gene is left open where the match is weak. Clone sizes are given selectively: once, few, many, or a class where the clone is expanded.

D gene	clone size	J gene	V gene	CDR3 DNA	CDR3 protein
NA	NA	TRBJ2-3	TRBV7-3	TGTGCCAGCAGCTTGTCGGCGGCTAGCACAGATACGCAGTATTTT	CASSLSAASTDTQYF
TRBD2	NA	TRBJ2-7	TRBV28	TGTGCCAGCAGTTTAACGGGGCTAGCGGGACCTCCAGGCGAGCAGTACTTC	CASSLTGLAGPPGEQYF
NA	NA	TRBJ2-1	TRBV7-8	TGTGCCAGCAGCCCCTCGCGGCCCTACAATGAGCAGTTCTTC	CASSPSRPYNEQFF
NA	NA	TRBJ1-2	TRBV7-9	TGTGCCAGCAGCTTAGACGGTTTCGGAGGCTACACCTTC	CASSLDGFGGYTF
NA	NA	TRBJ2-3	TRBV19	TGTGCCAGTAGTATTGGCCCGAAGCACAGATACGCGTATTTT	CASSIGPKHRYAYF
NA	once	TRBJ2-3	TRBV20-1	TGCAGTGCTAGAGCCTCTGGAACTATTGGGCACAGAGACGCGTATTTT	CSARASGTIGHRDAYF
NA	NA	TRBJ2-7	TRBV5-6	TGTGCCAGCAGCCCCTTAGGACAGAATGCCTACGAGCAGTACTTC	CASSPLGQNAYEQYF
TRBD2	once	TRBJ2-1	TRBV30	TGTGCCTGGAGGGGGACTAGCGGAAGGGATGAGCAGTTCTTC	CAWRGTSGRDEQFF
TRBD2	NA	TRBJ2-7	TRBV20-1	TGCAGTGCTAGAGATCCTAGCGGGATATACGAGCAGTACTTC	CSARDPSGIYEQYF
TRBD1	few	TRBJ1-2	TRBV9	TGTGCCAGCAGCGCCCAGGGGGAGGGCTACACCTTC	CASSAQGEGYTF
TRBD1	few	TRBJ2-7	TRBV5-5	TGTGCCAGCAGCTTAAGAATGACAGGGAGCTCCTACGAGCAGTACTTC	CASSLRMTGSSYEQYF
NA	NA	TRBJ1-2	TRBV20-1	TGCAGTCTACCATGGGACGGAGGAGGAGGCTACACCTTC	CSLPWDGGGGYTF
NA	few	TRBJ2-7	TRBV25-1	TGTGCCAGCAGTGAACGAGGCCTGGGACAACAGTACTTC	CASSERGLGQQYF
NA	NA	TRBJ2-1	TRBV2	TGTGCCAGCAGTGGGGGAGAGCGGATAACAAACAATGAGCGGTTCTTC	CASSGGERITNNERFF
NA	few	TRBJ2-3	TRBV2	TGTGCCAGCATTCTCAGAGTAGCGGGCACAGATACGCAGTATTTT	CASILRVAGTDTQYF
NA	NA	TRBJ2-5	TRBV29-1	TGCAGCGTTCTCGGGGCCACCCAAGAGACCCAGTACTTC	CSVLGATQETQYF
NA	NA	TRBJ2-4	TRBV5-1	TGCGCCAGCAGCTTGGATCTCGGCAAAAACATTCAGTACTTC	CASSLDLGKNIQYF
NA	NA	TRBJ1-4	TRBV10-3	TGTGCCAGCTCACGGGGGAGTGAAAAACTGTTTTTT	CASSRGSEKLFF
NA	NA	TRBJ2-3	TRBV29-1	TGCAGCGTTGAATTGGACAACAGATACGCGTATTTT	CSVELDNRYAYF
NA	NA	TRBJ2-7	TRBV29-1	TGCAGCGTTGGAAACGTCGAGCAGTACTTC	CSVGNVEQYF
TRBD2	few	TRBJ2-7	TRBV25-1	TGTGCCAGCAGTGACCCCGGGACTAATCCTTACGAGCAGTACTTC	CASSDPGTNPYEQYF
TRBD2	NA	TRBJ2-1	TRBV2	TGTGCCAGCAGCATGGGCGGGAGTGCCCCCTCCTACAATGAGCAGTTCTTC	CASSMGGSAPSYNEQFF
NA	few	TRBJ2-5	TRBV29-1	TGCAGCGTACCAAAGGGGAGCCAAGAGACCCAGTACTTC	CSVPKGSQETQYF
NA	NA	TRBJ2-7	TRBV5-1	TGCGCCAGCAGCTCAGATTCAAGCGGCAAAGGATCCGAGCAGTACTTC	CASSSDSSGKGSEQYF
TRBD1	few	TRBJ1-5	TRBV5-1	TGCGCCAGCAGCCCCGGACAGGGTCACAATCAGCCCCAGCATTTT	CASSPGQGHNQPQHF
NA	NA	TRBJ1-5	TRBV7-8	TGTGCCAGCAGCTTAAGCTCCCCGGGTTTTAGCAATCAGCCCCAGCATTTT	CASSLSSPGFSNQPQHF
TRBD1	few	TRBJ2-7	TRBV3-1	TGTGCCAGCAGCCACGCCTGGACAGGCTACGAGCAGTACTTC	CASSHAWTGYEQYF
NA	NA	TRBJ2-1	TRBV24-1	TGTGCCACCAGTGTCGGACCCCCGGGTGAGCAGTTCTTC	CATSVGPPGEQFF
NA	NA	TRBJ1-2	TRBV27	TGTGCCAGCAGTTTAAAGGGTGTTGGCTATGGCTACACCTTC	CASSLKGVGYGYTF
NA	NA	TRBJ1-5	TRBV29-1	TGCAGCGTTGATCACAGGTATAGCAATCAGCCCCAGCATTTT	CSVDHRYSNQPQHF
NA	few	TRBJ1-2	TRBV6-4	TGTGCCAGCAGTCGAGCATTTAACTATGGCTACACCTTC	CASSRAFNYGYTF
TRBD2	NA	TRBJ2-5	TRBV4-2	TGTGCCAGCAGCCTCGTCCCGGGACTAGCGGGGGCCCACCAAGAGACCCAGTACTTC	CASSLVPGLAGAHQETQYF
NA	NA	TRBJ2-3	TRBV7-3	TGTGCCAGCAGCATTACATATACAGATACGCAGTATTTT	CASSITYTDTQYF
TRBD1	NA	TRBJ2-7	TRBV28	TGTGCCAGCAGTTCCTACAGGGGGAAAGTCCCATCCTACGAGCAGTACTTC	CASSSYRGKVPSYEQYF
NA	NA	TRBJ2-7	TRBV5-1	TGCGCCAGCAGCTTGGCGAGGGGCCGACTCTACGAGCAGTACTTC	CASSLARGRLYEQYF
TRBD2	NA	TRBJ2-1	TRBV5-1	TGCGCCAGCACCCGATACCAGCGGGAATACAATGAGCAGTTCTTC	CASTRYQREYNEQFF
NA	NA	TRBJ2-5	TRBV7-9	TGTGCCAGCAGCCCCCCTCTGGGGACCAAAGAGACCCAGTACTTC	CASSPPLGTKETQYF
TRBD2	NA	TRBJ2-7	TRBV5-1	TGCGCCAGCAGTCGCATAGCGGGAGAAATCCACGAGCAGTACTTC	CASSRIAGEIHEQYF
TRBD1	few	TRBJ2-7	TRBV20-1	TGCAGTGCACGGACAGGGGGACAGTTCTACGAGCAGTACTTC	CSARTGGQFYEQYF
NA	NA	TRBJ1-6	TRBV7-3	TGTGCCAGCAGCTTAATCTTCAGGTCACCCCTCCACTTT	CASSLIFRSPLHF
TRBD2	NA	TRBJ2-7	TRBV9	TGTGCCAGCAGCGTCTCCGGCGGGGGGGGCAGAAACGAGCAGTACTTC	CASSVSGGGGRNEQYF
NA	NA	TRBJ1-4	TRBV28	TGTGCCAGCACCTTTACTGCAACTAATGAAAAACTGTTTTTT	CASTFTATNEKLFF
NA	few	TRBJ1-4	TRBV25-1	TGTGCCAGCAGTGAAGTTAATGAAAAACTGTTTTTT	CASSEVNEKLFF
TRBD1	NA	TRBJ2-5	TRBV20-1	TGCAGTGCTAGAGATTTAGGCAGGGGGCCTTTGGAGACCCAGTACTTC	CSARDLGRGPLETQYF
NA	NA	TRBJ2-4	TRBV7-3	TGTGCCAGCAGCCCCGTTGCCAGGGCAAACATTCAGTACTTC	CASSPVARANIQYF
TRBD2	NA	TRBJ2-3	TRBV11-2	TGTGCCAGCGCGCCGGGACTAGTTTTGGGATACGCGTATTTT	CASAPGLVLGYAYF
NA	NA	TRBJ1-2	TRBV5-1	TGCGCCAGCAGCTTGAGCCCTTACTCCACCACCGGAGGCTACACCTTC	CASSLSPYSTTGGYTF
NA	few	TRBJ2-3	TRBV25-1	TGTGCCAGCAGTCGCCCCAGCGGAAACACAGATACGCAGTATTTT	CASSRPSGNTDTQYF
TRBD1	few	TRBJ2-5	TRBV4-2	TGTGCCAGCAGCCAAGTGACAGGGGAAGAGACCCAGTACTTC	CASSQVTGEETQYF
NA	NA	TRBJ2-5	TRBV6-5	TGTGCCAGCAGTGTACAGGGAAGGCAAGAGACCCAGTACTTC	CASSVQGRQETQYF